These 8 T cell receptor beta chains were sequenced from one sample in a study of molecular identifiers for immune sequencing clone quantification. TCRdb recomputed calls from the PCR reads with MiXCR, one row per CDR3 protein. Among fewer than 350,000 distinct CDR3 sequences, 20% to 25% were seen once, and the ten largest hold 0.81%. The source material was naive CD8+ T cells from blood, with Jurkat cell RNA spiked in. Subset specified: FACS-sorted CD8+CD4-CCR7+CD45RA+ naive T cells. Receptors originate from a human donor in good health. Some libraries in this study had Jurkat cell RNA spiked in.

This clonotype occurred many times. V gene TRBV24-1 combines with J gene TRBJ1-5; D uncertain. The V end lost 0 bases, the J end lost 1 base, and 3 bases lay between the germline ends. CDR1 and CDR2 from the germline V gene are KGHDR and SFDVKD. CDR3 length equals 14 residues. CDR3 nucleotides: TGTGCCACCAGTGATTTGGAGAGCAATCAGCCCCAGCATTTT. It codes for CATSDLESNQPQHF.

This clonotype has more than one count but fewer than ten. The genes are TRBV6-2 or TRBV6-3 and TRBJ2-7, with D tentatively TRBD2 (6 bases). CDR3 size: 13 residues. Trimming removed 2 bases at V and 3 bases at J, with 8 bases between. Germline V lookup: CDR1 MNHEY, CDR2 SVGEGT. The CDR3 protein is CASSYAGIYEQYF. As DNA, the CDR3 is TGTGCCAGCAGTTACGCGGGGATCTACGAGCAGTACTTC.

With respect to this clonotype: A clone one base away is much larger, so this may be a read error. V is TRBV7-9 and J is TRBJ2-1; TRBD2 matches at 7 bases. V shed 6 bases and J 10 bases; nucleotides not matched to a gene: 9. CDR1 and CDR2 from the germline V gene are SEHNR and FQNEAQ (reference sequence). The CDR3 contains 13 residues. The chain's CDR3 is CASRAGTTYEQFF. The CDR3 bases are TGTGCCAGCAGAGCCGGGACTACCTACGAGCAGTTCTTC.

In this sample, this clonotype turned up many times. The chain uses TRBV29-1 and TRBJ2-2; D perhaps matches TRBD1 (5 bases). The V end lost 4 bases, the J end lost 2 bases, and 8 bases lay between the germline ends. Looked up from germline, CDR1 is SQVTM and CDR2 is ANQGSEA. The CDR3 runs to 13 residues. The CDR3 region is CSVGDRNTGELFF. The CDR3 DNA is TGCAGCGTTGGTGACAGAAACACCGGGGAGCTGTTTTTT.

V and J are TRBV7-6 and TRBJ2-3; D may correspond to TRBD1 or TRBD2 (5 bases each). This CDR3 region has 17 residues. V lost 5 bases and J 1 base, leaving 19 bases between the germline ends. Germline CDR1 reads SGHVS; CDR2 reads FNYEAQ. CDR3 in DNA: TGTGCCAGCAGCCGCAAAACGGGGCGAGGGCGCACAGATACGCAGTATTTT. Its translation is CASSRKTGRGRTDTQYF.

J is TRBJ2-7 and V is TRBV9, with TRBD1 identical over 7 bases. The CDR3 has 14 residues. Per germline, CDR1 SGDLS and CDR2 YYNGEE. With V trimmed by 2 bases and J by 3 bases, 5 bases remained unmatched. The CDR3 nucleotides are TGTGCCAGCAGCGTCCGGGACAGACACTACGAGCAGTACTTC. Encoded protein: CASSVRDRHYEQYF.

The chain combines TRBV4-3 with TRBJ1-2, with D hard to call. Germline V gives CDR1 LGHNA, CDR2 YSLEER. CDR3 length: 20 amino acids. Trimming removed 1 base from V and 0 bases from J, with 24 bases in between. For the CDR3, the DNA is TGCGCCAGCAGCCAAGGGGAGAGGATCTTGCCGGATCAAGCTAACTATGGCTACACCTTC. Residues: CASSQGERILPDQANYGYTF.

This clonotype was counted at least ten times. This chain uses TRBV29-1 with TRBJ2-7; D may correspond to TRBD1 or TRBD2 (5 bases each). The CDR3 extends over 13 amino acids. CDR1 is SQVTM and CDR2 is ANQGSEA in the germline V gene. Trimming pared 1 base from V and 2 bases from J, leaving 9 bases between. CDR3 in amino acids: CSVEAPGPYEQYF. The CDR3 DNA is TGCAGCGTTGAAGCACCGGGACCCTACGAGCAGTACTTC.